Here is one T cell receptor beta chain with its context. This CDR3 has 19 amino acids. In the source study's methods: By means of reference gene primer amplification, nucleated cell counts were estimated. Sequencing used immunoSEQ multiplex PCR; TCRdb keeps in-frame clones, though not all of them. Clone size and V and J calls were adopted from that table, with D and trimming inferred from the DNA. The table lists tens of thousands of clones, approximately 86% of them singletons, with more than 15% in the top ten. The sample comes from a study of blood T cell repertoires in COVID-19. At the level of the study: Sites across the United States, Italy and Spain contributed samples from acute and convalescent COVID-19. The analysed material was cDNA or gDNA that came from T cells, B-cell-depleted T cells, or PBMCs.

The chain joins TRBV21-1 to TRBJ1-4; the D segment call TRBD1 is taken from the table without a DNA check. TRBV21-1 is shown as a pseudogene. This sequence originates from a man in his 70s with acute or convalescent COVID-19. The sequencing sample was made of peripheral blood. The CDR3 is CASRGRTEGALLLCEKLFF. Written as DNA, the CDR3 is TGTGCCAGCAGAGGCCGCACAGAGGGGGCTTTACTCCTGTGTGAAAAACTGTTTTTT.